This T cell receptor beta chain was documented in a study of CD8+CD57+ T cells in acquired aplastic anemia (dated by TCRdb to the late 2010s). About the investigation overall: On average, sorted CD4+ and CD8+ cells yielded roughly 3.4 ug of extracted DNA, with a range of about 0.18 to 30 ug. A CD8+CD57+ expansion meant a frequency higher than the mean frequency seen in healthy subjects. Overall study outcomes, separate from this receptor: No significant difference in CD8+ Simpson's diversity was found between patients and healthy controls (P=0.060). Some 31 CD8+ CDR3 sequences were shared between patients and controls but appeared highly expressed in patients and within their immunodominant clones.

This clonotype was picked up many times. The antigen this receptor binds is unknown. No much larger clone is present one base from it, and per-base qualities are unavailable. Genomic DNA served as template for TCR beta VDJ combination and CDR3 sequence profiling. An Illumina HiSeq 2000 was used for TCR repertoire sequencing. On the authors' methods: TRBV/TRBJ rearrangement plots, CDR3 size and DJ length profiles, and Simpson's diversity index were used to evaluate the repertoires. The most abundant DNA sequence in the deep sequencing data was taken as the immunodominant clone. CDR3 amino acid sequences were checked for sharing between subjects and were compared against published repertoires and the VDJdb database. TCRdb passed the public sequencing reads through fastp at Q25 and MiXCR, retaining productive beta sequences. One record per CDR3 amino acid sequence lists the most common genes and DNA. V and J calls and clone size were set by TCRdb, not the authors. Recorded for this sample are roughly 160,000 distinct CDR3 sequences; roughly 43% of them occurred a single time. The ten largest clones add up to approximately 2.9% of the sample.

Including the terminal cysteine and phenylalanine, the CDR3 comprises 16 residues. Only CDR3 DNA is held: 48 bases, read in frame from base 1. Germline trimming: 0 bases from V, 2 bases from J; junction bases outside gene matches: 3. Sequences LNHDA (CDR1) and SQIVND (CDR2) are obtained from the germline V gene (reference sequence). Flow cytometry had shown CD8+CD57+ cell expansion in the patients selected for sequencing. Every patient had severe acquired aplastic anemia, diagnosed using the International Study of Aplastic Anemia and Agranulocytosis and Camitta criteria. At the time blood was sampled, none of the patients had received any therapy. The study deep-sequenced TCR repertoires of sorted CD4+ and CD8+ blood T cells from severe aplastic anemia patients and healthy subjects. In the USA, patient enrollment took place under clinicaltrials.gov protocols 00001620, 01623167, 00001397, 00071045, 00081523 and 00961064. Ficoll-Paque density gradient centrifugation was used to isolate peripheral blood mononuclear cells. CD4+ and CD8+ T cells were sorted by FACS or magnetic beads before DNA extraction.

The material sequenced was sorted CD4+, CD8+, or CD8+CD57+ T cells (not recorded which) from PBMCs. The receptor comes from a human donor with aplastic anemia. The V gene is TRBV19 and the J gene is TRBJ1-5, and 8 bases in between align with TRBD1. At the DNA level, the sequence is TGTGCCAGTAGTATAGATGGGGGACAGGGCAATCAGCCCCAGCATTTT. The translation is CASSIDGGQGNQPQHF.